This T cell receptor (beta chain) was sequenced in a study of regulatory T cells in long-lasting Graves disease. Arm-PCR of CDR3 regions with iRepertoire HTBI primers generated TCR beta libraries. TCRdb analysed the multiplex PCR reads with MiXCR anew, one entry per CDR3 protein. In the table there are approximately 360,000 distinct CDR3 sequences, about 11% of which are singletons. The time point was: newly diagnosed GD, antithyroid drugs for less than 3 months. The TCR library used RNA extracted from PBMCs. CDR1 is MDHEN and CDR2 is SYDVKM in the germline V gene. This CDR3 comprises 13 residues. V was pared by 4 bases and J by 4 bases, with 2 bases of the junction left unmatched. General study findings and limits: New patients shared fewer public clonotypes (around 970) than persistent patients did (roughly 2,600).

This clonotype was detected many times. Its antigen is still unknown. The same data also contributed to another study, on T cells in Graves' hyperthyroidism and ophthalmopathy.

The input for sequencing was peripheral blood mononuclear cells (PBMCs), taken at new diagnosis, from a patient treated with antithyroid drugs. This TCR was sampled from a woman aged 18-29 years with Graves disease. The chain employs TRBV28 and TRBJ1-2, with TRBD1 matching over 8 bases. CDR3 in amino acids: CASSSTGGYGYTF. The CDR3 nucleotides read TGTGCCAGCAGTTCTACAGGGGGCTATGGCTACACCTTC.